This T cell receptor (beta chain) originates from a study of cytomegalovirus exposure and HLA in healthy donors. PCR primers comprised 60 Vbeta and 13 Jbeta primers. Measured with immunoSEQ multiplex PCR; TCRdb has only the in-frame clones, and not every one. The sample consists of 30,000 to 45,000 clones, just over 85% of them appearing once. V lost 0 bases and J lost 4, with 10 bases in between. CDR1 is SGDLS, CDR2 YYNGEE, per germline. This CDR3 is built from 15 residues. Note on this clone: Its antigen is unknown.

Findings of the study overall: Looking again later, the authors saw that most CMV-associated TCR beta chains seemed HLA-restricted. In a later analysis, DRB1 alleles had the most associated TCRs; HLA-C alleles the fewest.

This receptor was obtained from a woman aged 40 to 50 in good health and CMV-seropositive. The sequencing sample was made of PBMCs. This chain joins TRBV9 and TRBJ2-2; TRBD2 is a possible D gene (6 bases). CDR3: CASSVGGSGTGELFF. For the CDR3, the DNA is TGTGCCAGCAGCGTAGGGGGTAGCGGCACCGGGGAGCTGTTTTTT.